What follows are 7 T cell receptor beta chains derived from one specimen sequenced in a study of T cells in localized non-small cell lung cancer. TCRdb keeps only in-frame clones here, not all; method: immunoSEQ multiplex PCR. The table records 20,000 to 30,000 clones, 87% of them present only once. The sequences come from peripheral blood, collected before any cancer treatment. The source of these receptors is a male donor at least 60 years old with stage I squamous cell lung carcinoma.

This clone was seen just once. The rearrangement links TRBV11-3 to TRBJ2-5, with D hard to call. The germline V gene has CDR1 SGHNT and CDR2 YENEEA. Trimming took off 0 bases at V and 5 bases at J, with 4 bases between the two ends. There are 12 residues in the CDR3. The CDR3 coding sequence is TGTGCCAGCAGCTTAGATCGGGAGACCCAGTACTTC. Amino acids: CASSLDRETQYF.

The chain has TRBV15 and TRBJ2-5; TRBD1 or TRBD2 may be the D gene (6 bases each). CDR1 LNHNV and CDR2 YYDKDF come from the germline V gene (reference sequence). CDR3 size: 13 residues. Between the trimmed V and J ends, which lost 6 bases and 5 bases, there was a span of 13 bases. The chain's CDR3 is CATSRGAPETQYF. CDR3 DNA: TGTGCCACCAGTAGGGGGGCCCCGGAGACCCAGTACTTC.

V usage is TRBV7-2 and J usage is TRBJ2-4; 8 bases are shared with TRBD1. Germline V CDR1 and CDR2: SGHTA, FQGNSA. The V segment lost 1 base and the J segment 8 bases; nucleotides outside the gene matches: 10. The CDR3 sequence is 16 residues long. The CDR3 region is CASSLVGDRSVDIQYF. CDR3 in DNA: TGTGCCAGCAGCTTAGTAGGGGACAGGTCGGTGGACATTCAGTACTTC.

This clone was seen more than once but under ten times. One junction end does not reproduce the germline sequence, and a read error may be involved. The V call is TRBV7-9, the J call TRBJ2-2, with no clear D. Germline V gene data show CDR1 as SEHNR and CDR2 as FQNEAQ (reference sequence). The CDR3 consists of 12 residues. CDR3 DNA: TGTGCCAGCAGGCCGAACATCGGGGAGCTGTTTTTT. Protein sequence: CASRPNIGELFF. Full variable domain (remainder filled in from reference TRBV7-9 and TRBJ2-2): DTGVSQNPRHKITKRGQNVTFRCDPISEHNRLYWYRQTLGQGPEFLTYFQNEAQLEKSRLLSDRFSAERPKGSFSTLEIQRTEQGDSAMYLCASRPNIGELFFGEGSRLTVL.

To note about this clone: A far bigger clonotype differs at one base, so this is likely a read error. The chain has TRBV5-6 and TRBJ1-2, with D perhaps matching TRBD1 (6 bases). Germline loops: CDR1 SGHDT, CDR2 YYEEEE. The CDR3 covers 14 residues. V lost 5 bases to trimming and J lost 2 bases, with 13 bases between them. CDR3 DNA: TGTGCCAGCAGTGCTCCGGGACACAACTATGGCTACACCTTC. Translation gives CASSAPGHNYGYTF.

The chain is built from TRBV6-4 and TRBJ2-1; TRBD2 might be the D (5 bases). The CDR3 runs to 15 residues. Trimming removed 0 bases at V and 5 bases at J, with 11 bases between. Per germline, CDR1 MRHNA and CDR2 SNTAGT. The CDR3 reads CASSDSGRVNNEQFF. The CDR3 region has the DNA TGTGCCAGCAGTGACTCGGGGAGAGTCAACAATGAGCAGTTCTTC.

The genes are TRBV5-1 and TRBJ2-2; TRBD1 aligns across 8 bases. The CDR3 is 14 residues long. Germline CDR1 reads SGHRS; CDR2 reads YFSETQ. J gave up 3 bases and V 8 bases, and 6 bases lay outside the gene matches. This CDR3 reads CASTGGIDTGELFF. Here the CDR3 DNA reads TGCGCCAGTACAGGGGGGATCGACACCGGGGAGCTGTTTTTT.